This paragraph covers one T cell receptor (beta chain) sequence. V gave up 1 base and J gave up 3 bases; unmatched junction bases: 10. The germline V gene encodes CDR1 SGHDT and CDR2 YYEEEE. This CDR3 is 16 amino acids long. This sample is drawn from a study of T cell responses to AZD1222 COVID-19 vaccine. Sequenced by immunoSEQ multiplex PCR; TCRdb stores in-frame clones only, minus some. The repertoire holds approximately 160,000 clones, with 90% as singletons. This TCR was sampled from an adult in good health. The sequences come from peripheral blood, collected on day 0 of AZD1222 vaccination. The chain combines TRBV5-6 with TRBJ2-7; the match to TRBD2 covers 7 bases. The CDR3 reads CASSLLWGGFNYEQYF. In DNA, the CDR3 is TGTGCCAGCAGCTTGTTATGGGGGGGATTTAACTACGAGCAGTACTTC.